The 19 T cell receptor beta chains presented below share a single source sample, sequenced in a study of shared clonotypes between healthy human individuals. Here immunoSEQ multiplex PCR was the method, and the copy in TCRdb shows in-frame clones only, minus some. The table records some 1,900,000 clones, about 95% of them present only once. CD8 cells classed as naive were CD45RO-negative and positively selected for CCR7, excluding terminally differentiated effector memory CD45RA+ cells. Sequenced: naive CD8+ T cells sorted from blood. The receptors shown here come from a man younger than 35 in good health.

J is TRBJ2-1 and V is TRBV19; D is unresolved. Deletions cut 5 bases from V and 3 bases from J, with 8 bases between. Germline V gene data show CDR1 as LNHDA and CDR2 as SQIVND (reference sequence). The CDR3 runs 13 residues. CDR3 sequence: CASSPGYYNEQFF. DNA of the CDR3: TGTGCCAGTAGTCCCGGCTACTACAATGAGCAGTTCTTC.

Note on this clone: The identical CDR3 is also encoded by other nucleotide sequences in the sample. The chain recombines TRBV5-6 with TRBJ2-7; D gene ambiguous. Germline V gene lookup returns CDR1 SGHDT and CDR2 YYEEEE. CDR3 length: 13 residues. V lost 4 bases to trimming and J lost 3 bases, with 11 bases between them. DNA of the CDR3: TGTGCCAGCAGCCTGGGCTCGAGCTACGAGCAGTACTTC. Amino acids: CASSLGSSYEQYF.

V and J are TRBV11-2 and TRBJ2-7, with 10 bases aligning to TRBD1. V lost 4 bases to trimming and J lost 2 bases; unmatched junction nucleotides: 5. CDR1 SGHAT and CDR2 FQNNGV come from the germline V gene. There are 15 residues in the CDR3. CDR3 sequence reads: CASSWDRGFAYEQYF. The CDR3 nucleotides are TGTGCCAGCAGCTGGGACAGGGGTTTTGCCTACGAGCAGTACTTC.

The chain recombines TRBV2 with TRBJ2-5; D unresolved. The V gene lost 1 base and the J gene lost 4 bases, with 13 bases spanning the gap. Germline values: CDR1 SNHLY, CDR2 FYNNEI. The CDR3 has 15 residues. The CDR3 protein is CASSEGGWAGETQYF. The CDR3 region has the DNA TGTGCCAGCAGTGAAGGGGGATGGGCCGGAGAGACCCAGTACTTC.

V is TRBV7-9 and J is TRBJ2-1; 14 bases agree with TRBD2. Germline-derived CDR1 and CDR2 are SEHNR and FQNEAQ (reference sequence). V lost 2 bases and J lost 5; bases outside the gene matches: 8. This CDR3 region has 18 residues. In DNA form, the CDR3 reads TGTGCCAGCAGCTTAAAGGGGACTAGCGGGAGTCGGGACAATGAGCAGTTCTTC. It translates to CASSLKGTSGSRDNEQFF. The full variable domain, rest sourced from reference TRBV7-9 and TRBJ2-1, is DTGVSQNPRHKITKRGQNVTFRCDPISEHNRLYWYRQTLGQGPEFLTYFQNEAQLEKSRLLSDRFSAERPKGSFSTLEIQRTEQGDSAMYLCASSLKGTSGSRDNEQFFGPGTRLTVL.

The CDR3 DNA is TGTGCCAGCAGCTTAGACTGGGGCATGTACTTC. Its protein is CASSLDWGMYF. The gene calls are TRBV7-9 and TRBJ2-7, with a possible D match to TRBD1 (5 bases). The CDR3 is 11 residues long. V lost 1 base and J 12 bases, leaving 10 bases between the germline ends. Germline V CDR1 and CDR2: SEHNR, FQNEAQ (reference sequence). The full variable domain, completed using reference TRBV7-9 and TRBJ2-7, is DTGVSQNPRHKITKRGQNVTFRCDPISEHNRLYWYRQTLGQGPEFLTYFQNEAQLEKSRLLSDRFSAERPKGSFSTLEIQRTEQGDSAMYLCASSLDWGMYFGPGTRLTVT.

A single count supports this clone. J is TRBJ1-1 and V is TRBV9; D is possibly TRBD1 (6 bases). V gave up 0 bases and J gave up 11 bases, with 17 bases separating them. CDR1 and CDR2 (germline): SGDLS, YYNGEE. The CDR3 runs 14 residues. CDR3 sequence reads: CASSVESGGGLAFF. CDR3 DNA sequence: TGTGCCAGCAGCGTAGAATCCGGAGGGGGGCTGGCTTTCTTT.

The DNA of the CDR3 is TGTGCCAGCAGCCGCAGCGGGACCCCCAATGAGCAGTTCTTC. Translated: CASSRSGTPNEQFF. The chain uses TRBV7-9 and TRBJ2-1; 7 positions match TRBD2. Trimming took 5 bases from V and 6 from J; bases not matched to a gene: 7. CDR3 size: 14 residues. In germline, CDR1 is SEHNR, CDR2 FQNEAQ (reference sequence).

The chain is built from TRBV29-1 and TRBJ2-5; tentatively, D is TRBD2 (5 bases). The germline V gene has CDR1 SQVTM and CDR2 ANQGSEA. V was trimmed by 0 bases and J by 3 bases, leaving 11 bases between them. This CDR3 region has 14 residues. The CDR3, as DNA: TGCAGCGTTGAAGATGTCGGGGTAGAAGAGACCCAGTACTTC. Its translation: CSVEDVGVEETQYF.

The chain carries TRBV28 and TRBJ2-7, with a possible D match to TRBD1 (5 bases). Trimming stripped 4 bases from V and 3 bases from J, with 13 bases between. Per the germline V gene, CDR1 is MDHEN and CDR2 is SYDVKM. The CDR3 contains 14 residues. The CDR3 loop is CASSSADNFYEQYF. For the CDR3, the DNA is TGTGCCAGCAGTTCCGCGGACAACTTCTACGAGCAGTACTTC. The variable domain in full, with the rest retrieved from reference TRBV28 and TRBJ2-7, is DVKVTQSSRYLVKRTGEKVFLECVQDMDHENMFWYRQDPGLGLRLIYFSYDVKMKEKGDIPEGYSVSREKKERFSLILESASTNQTSMYLCASSSADNFYEQYFGPGTRLTVT.

Regarding this clone: Germline is not matched at one junction end, which may reflect a read error. This chain connects TRBV9 to TRBJ2-7; possibly TRBD2 for D (5 bases). Per the germline V gene, CDR1 is SGDLS and CDR2 is YYNGEE. This CDR3 is built from 11 residues. The CDR3 loop is CASSVAREPSF. Here the CDR3 DNA reads TGTGCCAGCAGCGTAGCCCGGGAACCTTCCTTC.

The chain combines TRBV28 with TRBJ2-6; D unresolved. The length of the CDR3 is 18 residues. The germline gives CDR1 MDHEN, CDR2 SYDVKM. Trimming stripped 3 bases from V and 1 base from J, with 16 bases between. The CDR3 loop reads CASSLRRLIRSGANVLTF. The DNA for the CDR3 is TGTGCCAGCAGTTTGAGGAGACTTATCCGTTCTGGGGCCAACGTCCTGACTTTC.

The V gene is TRBV5-4, the J gene TRBJ2-5, with a weak D call TRBD1 (6 bases). V was trimmed by 2 bases and J by 5 bases, leaving 13 bases between them. The CDR3 contains 14 residues. Germline assignment: CDR1 SGHNT and CDR2 YYREEE (reference sequence). CDR3 in DNA: TGTGCCAGCAGCTTTATGGGGGCCGGTGAGACCCAGTACTTC. It translates to CASSFMGAGETQYF.

J is TRBJ2-7 and V is TRBV27; TRBD2 aligns across 9 bases. V was pared by 0 bases and J by 5 bases, with 8 bases of the junction left unmatched. The CDR3 is made up of 16 amino acids. Germline assignment: CDR1 MNHEY and CDR2 SMNVEV (reference sequence). The CDR3: CASSLSRRGGPDEQYF. The DNA for the CDR3 is TGTGCCAGCAGTTTATCGAGGCGGGGGGGGCCGGACGAGCAGTACTTC.

V and J are TRBV6-6 and TRBJ1-6, with unresolved D. Germline V gene data show CDR1 as MNHNY and CDR2 as SVGAGI (reference sequence). The CDR3 extends over 14 amino acids. Trimming cost V 6 bases and J 10 bases, with 16 bases left between them. The CDR3 nucleotides read TGTGCCAGCAGACATTCAGCAGCGGGATCACCCCTCCACTTT. Protein product: CASRHSAAGSPLHF.

The J gene is TRBJ2-5, the V gene TRBV27, with 8 nucleotides matching TRBD2. CDR3 size: 16 residues. V lost 0 bases to trimming and J lost 5 bases; unmatched junction nucleotides: 8. The germline V gene encodes CDR1 MNHEY and CDR2 SMNVEV (reference sequence). CDR3 nucleotide sequence: TGTGCCAGCAGTTTATCTCCGGGAGGGGGGGGTGAGACCCAGTACTTC. It yields the protein CASSLSPGGGGETQYF.

J is TRBJ1-2 and V is TRBV29-1, with 8 positions matching TRBD1. This CDR3 region has 14 residues. V was pared by 1 base and J by 4 bases, with 5 bases of the junction left unmatched. Germline CDR1 and CDR2: SQVTM and ANQGSEA. The CDR3 sequence is CSVEGQGPLYGYTF. DNA of the CDR3: TGCAGCGTTGAAGGACAGGGGCCTCTCTATGGCTACACCTTC.

CDR3 region: CASSNPPSGNYEQFF. In DNA form, the CDR3 reads TGTGCCAGCAGCAATCCCCCTAGCGGGAATTATGAGCAGTTCTTC. The chain employs TRBV7-9 and TRBJ2-1; 9 nucleotides align to TRBD2. Germline V gene sequence: CDR1 SEHNR, CDR2 FQNEAQ (reference sequence). V lost 5 bases to trimming and J lost 8 bases; unmatched junction nucleotides: 10. The CDR3 runs to 15 residues.

The table lists this clone with a count of one. The CDR3 loop reads CASSLLGAQTQYF. The CDR3 DNA sequence: TGTGCCAGCAGCTTACTAGGAGCGCAGACCCAGTACTTC. The rearrangement links TRBV27 to TRBJ2-5, with a tentative D call TRBD2 (5 bases). The V end lost 6 bases, the J end lost 6 bases, and 14 bases lay between the germline ends. Germline V gene lookup returns CDR1 MNHEY and CDR2 SMNVEV (reference sequence). The CDR3 sequence is 13 residues long.